This T cell receptor beta chain was documented in a study of blood T cell repertoires in COVID-19. Profiled with immunoSEQ multiplex PCR; TCRdb holds only in-frame clones, not every one. The repertoire consists of more than 200,000 clones, with over 80% occurring once and the leading ten covering less than 3%. While infection was still active, Seattle patients were enrolled and then followed longitudinally. The germline CDR1 and CDR2 sequences are ENHRY and SYGVKD. The CDR3 runs to 13 residues. V dropped 10 bases and J dropped 5; count of bases not matched to a gene: 10. The chain uses TRBV10-3 and TRBJ2-7; 8 bases fit TRBD2. The clonotype was recovered from a man aged 25 to 40 with COVID-19, enrolled during active disease. The sequencing sample was made of peripheral blood. CDR3 bases: TGTGCCACCAGGAAGCGGGAGAGGGACGAGCAGTACTTC. Protein product: CATRKRERDEQYF.